What follows are 5 T cell receptor beta chains derived from one specimen sequenced in a study of cytotoxic CD8 clonotypes in ibrutinib-treated CLL. Clones were sequenced by immunoSEQ multiplex PCR, and TCRdb holds only the in-frame ones, with some missing. Altogether 110,000 or so clones are present, approximately 56% being singletons, with the ten largest covering more than 35%. The sample consisted of PBMCs, taken after 24 months of ibrutinib treatment. Source of these receptors: a human donor with chronic lymphocytic leukemia.

This clone was seen a few times. This chain joins TRBV30 and TRBJ1-5; no clear D gene. Germline-derived CDR1 and CDR2 are GTSNPN and SVGIG (reference sequence). This CDR3 comprises 14 residues. V was clipped by 2 bases and J by 2 bases, with 10 bases between them. As DNA, the CDR3 is TGTGCCTGGAGTATCAGTACGGGCAATCAGCCCCAGCATTTT. Its translation is CAWSISTGNQPQHF.

The chain's CDR3 is CASSMGPDYGYTF. DNA of the CDR3: TGTGCCAGCTCCATGGGCCCGGACTATGGCTACACCTTC. The chain joins TRBV18 to TRBJ1-2; no clear D gene. The V gene lost 6 bases and the J gene lost 3 bases, with 11 bases spanning the gap. The CDR3 length is 13 residues. The germline CDR1 and CDR2 sequences are KGHSH and LQKENI.

The chain couples TRBV11-3 to TRBJ2-5; D unclear. Deletions cut 0 bases from V and 7 bases from J, with 12 bases between. From germline, CDR1 is SGHNT and CDR2 YENEEA. The CDR3 extends over 14 amino acids. CDR3 protein: CASSLDNAAGTQYF. As DNA, the CDR3 is TGTGCCAGCAGCTTAGATAATGCGGCAGGGACCCAGTACTTC.

This sequence joins TRBV18 and TRBJ1-4; 8 bases match TRBD1. This CDR3 spans 15 amino acids. V lost 4 bases to trimming and J lost 8 bases; unmatched junction nucleotides: 9. Per germline, CDR1 KGHSH and CDR2 LQKENI. The CDR3 nucleotides read TGTGCCAGCTCACGGGAGACAGGGGCGGACGAAAAACTGTTTTTT. It yields the protein CASSRETGADEKLFF. Variable domain in full (rest from reference TRBV18 and TRBJ1-4): NAGVMQNPRHLVRRRGQEARLRCSPMKGHSHVYWYRQLPEEGLKFMVYLQKENIIDESGMPKERFSAEFPKEGPSILRIQQVVRGDSAAYFCASSRETGADEKLFFGSGTQLSVL.

The CDR3 loop is CSVGGTGESTDTQYF. CDR3 nucleotide sequence: TGCAGCGTTGGGGGGACAGGGGAGAGCACAGATACGCAGTATTTT. The rearrangement uses TRBV29-1 and TRBJ2-3, with TRBD1 matching over 10 bases. This CDR3 has 15 amino acids. From germline, CDR1 is SQVTM and CDR2 ANQGSEA. Losses at the gene ends were 4 bases for V and 0 bases for J; bases not matched to a gene: 4.